A selection of T cell receptor beta chains follows, all from one sample in a study of naive and memory T cell subsets. TCRdb ran MiXCR on the UMI-ligation and nested PCR reads and lists one entry per CDR3 protein. The sample yields about 120,000 distinct CDR3 sequences, 36% seen once. Input material: central memory CD4+ T cells from blood. The source is a human donor in good health. Each CDR3 is given without its conserved first and last residue.

TRBJ1-1,TRBV24-1,ATSEKGRRGEAF
TRBJ2-1,TRBV9,ASSLTSVSYNEQF
TRBJ2-6,TRBV24-1,ATGSGTTGANVLT
TRBJ1-4,TRBV2,ASSRVATNEKLF
TRBJ2-7,TRBV12-3/TRBV12-4,ASSSHRGYEQY
TRBJ2-7,TRBV18,ASSPTSSEQY
TRBJ2-7,TRBV6-5,ASISSGSYEQY
TRBJ2-5,TRBV20-1,SAGVWEGGLGETQY
TRBJ1-5,TRBV28,ASSFGSGNNQPQH
TRBJ2-1,TRBV7-8,ASEASGSDEQF
TRBJ2-2,TRBV20-1,SASDPTSGASNTGELF
TRBJ2-7,TRBV4-1,ASSQARGLEGGQY
TRBJ2-7,TRBV6-2/TRBV6-3,ASIRGTLSYEQY
TRBJ2-5,TRBV7-2,ASSLVLAGETQY
TRBJ2-2,TRBV20-1,SARDSLQGWNTGELF
TRBJ1-1,TRBV12-3/TRBV12-4,ASSLSSGTEAF
TRBJ2-5,TRBV11-3,ASSLPDSLETQY
TRBJ1-6,TRBV3-1,ASSQDGGSPLH
TRBJ1-2,TRBV6-5,ASSLTGGGGYT
TRBJ2-5,TRBV15,ATSRERSYQETQY
TRBJ2-5,TRBV11-2,ASSLGITSGSYETQY
TRBJ2-3,TRBV14,ASSPSGQPYSTDTQY
TRBJ2-1,TRBV6-2/TRBV6-3,ASSYSGLAGIYNEQF
TRBJ2-3,TRBV4-3,ASSQVRGGDTQY
TRBJ2-5,TRBV28,ASSLGLGGPSAQY
TRBJ2-4,TRBV30,AWSVLGAGGQRGTKNIQY
TRBJ2-1,TRBV15,ATGGQLAGPQEQF
TRBJ2-1,TRBV7-3,ASSPGAGEQF
TRBJ1-1,TRBV19,ASSLRTANTEAF
TRBJ2-2,TRBV19,ASTTLTSGSTGELF
TRBJ2-3,TRBV30,AWSVRGTDTQY
TRBJ2-7,TRBV2,ASSDYEQY
TRBJ1-3,TRBV4-1,ASSQDWVSSGGNTIY
TRBJ2-3,TRBV12-3/TRBV12-4,ASSSGNTQY
TRBJ2-5,TRBV20-1,SARDLPPRQETQY
TRBJ2-1,TRBV29-1,SVFNNEQF
TRBJ2-7,TRBV20-1,SAIEGGSGSYEQY
TRBJ1-1,TRBV25-1,ASSVTTGYAEAF
TRBJ2-4,TRBV7-2,ASSLTPTALAKNIQY
TRBJ2-7,TRBV27,ASSFAPTSGRPYEQY
TRBJ2-1,TRBV28,ASSSLPRVEQF
TRBJ1-2,TRBV20-1,SAAPTGENYGYT
TRBJ2-1,TRBV10-3,AIRTGTSGNEQF
TRBJ1-5,TRBV5-1,ASSLYMGQPQH
TRBJ2-5,TRBV28,ASSLRKPGETQY
TRBJ2-5,TRBV28,ASSLAGGWGETQY
TRBJ2-7,TRBV6-5,ASSIPGGEQY
TRBJ1-6,TRBV14,ASSQEGRGYSPLH
TRBJ1-5,TRBV28,ASSLSGLRNQPQH
TRBJ1-5,TRBV5-5,ASSFETGTNQPQH
TRBJ2-1,TRBV12-3/TRBV12-4,ASAGLDEQF
TRBJ2-2,TRBV20-1,SAPLGTGELF